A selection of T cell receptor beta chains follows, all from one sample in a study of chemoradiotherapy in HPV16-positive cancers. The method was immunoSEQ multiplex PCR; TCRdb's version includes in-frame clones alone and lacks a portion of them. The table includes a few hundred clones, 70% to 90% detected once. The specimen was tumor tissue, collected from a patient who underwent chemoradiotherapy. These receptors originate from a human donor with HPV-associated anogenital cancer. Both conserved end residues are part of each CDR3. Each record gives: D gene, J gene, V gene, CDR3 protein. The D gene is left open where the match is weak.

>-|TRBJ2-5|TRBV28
CASSLGAGAGETQYF
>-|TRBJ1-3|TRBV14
CASSSDSSGNTIYF
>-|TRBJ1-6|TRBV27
CASSLVRDSPLHF
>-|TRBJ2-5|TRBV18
CASSPSLGETQYF
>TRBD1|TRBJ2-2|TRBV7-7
CASSFGDRNTGELFF
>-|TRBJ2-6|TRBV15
CATSRESSRVLTF
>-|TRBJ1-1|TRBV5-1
CASSLEGNTEAFF
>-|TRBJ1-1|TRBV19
CASSISVGVEAFF
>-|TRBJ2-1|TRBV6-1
CASSEARVGEQFF
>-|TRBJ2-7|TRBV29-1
CSAASPGQNYEQYF